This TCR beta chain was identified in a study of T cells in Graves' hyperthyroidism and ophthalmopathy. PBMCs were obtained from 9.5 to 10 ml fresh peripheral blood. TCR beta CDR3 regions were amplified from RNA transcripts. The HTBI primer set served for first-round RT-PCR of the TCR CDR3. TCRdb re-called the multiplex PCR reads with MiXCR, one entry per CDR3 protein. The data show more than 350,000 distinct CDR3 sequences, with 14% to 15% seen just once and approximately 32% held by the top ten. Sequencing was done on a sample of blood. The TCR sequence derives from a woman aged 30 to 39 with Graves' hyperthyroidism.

This CDR3 reads CASSQVPTGGSRETQYF. The CDR3 DNA sequence: TGCGCCAGCAGCCAAGTCCCGACAGGGGGCTCGAGAGAGACCCAGTACTTC. The chain combines TRBV4-1 with TRBJ2-5; 10 bases agree with TRBD1. V shed 1 base, J shed 4 bases, and the junction held 9 bases outside the gene matches. The CDR3 extends over 17 amino acids. Per the germline V gene, CDR1 is MGHRA and CDR2 is YSYEKL.